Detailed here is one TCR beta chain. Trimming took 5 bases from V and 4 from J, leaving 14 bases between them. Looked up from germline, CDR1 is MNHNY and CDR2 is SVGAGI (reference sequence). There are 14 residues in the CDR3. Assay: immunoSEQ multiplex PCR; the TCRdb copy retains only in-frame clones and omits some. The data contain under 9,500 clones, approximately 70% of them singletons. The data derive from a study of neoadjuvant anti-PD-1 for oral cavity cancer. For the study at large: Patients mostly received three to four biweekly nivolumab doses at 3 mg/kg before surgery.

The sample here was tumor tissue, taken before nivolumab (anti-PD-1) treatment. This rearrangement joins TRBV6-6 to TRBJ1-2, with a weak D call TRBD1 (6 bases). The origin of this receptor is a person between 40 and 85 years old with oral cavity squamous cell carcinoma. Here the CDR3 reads CASSQWGQGYGYTF. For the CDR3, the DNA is TGTGCCAGCAGTCAGTGGGGGCAGGGCTATGGCTACACCTTC.